This paragraph covers one T cell receptor (beta chain) sequence. Time point in this sample: persistent/refractory GD, antithyroid drugs over 5 years with positive TRAb. Making the TCR library involved RNA that had been extracted from PBMCs. The data originate from a study of regulatory T cells in long-lasting Graves disease. TCR beta libraries were built with iRepertoire HTBI primers and Arm-PCR of CDR3 regions. One entry per CDR3 protein, called by TCRdb with MiXCR from the multiplex PCR reads. Among 500,000 to 700,000 distinct CDR3 sequences listed, about 32% were seen once. Germline assignment: CDR1 SGHRS and CDR2 YFSETQ. The CDR3 consists of 13 residues. V was trimmed by 7 bases and J by 6 bases, leaving 17 bases between them.

This clonotype originated in a female donor with Graves disease. V usage is TRBV5-1 and J usage is TRBJ2-7; no clear D. Specimen: peripheral blood mononuclear cells (PBMCs), collected when the disease was refractory, from a patient treated with antithyroid drugs. The CDR3 sequence is CASGLSSFGEQYF. CDR3 DNA sequence: TGCGCCAGCGGCCTCTCATCTTTCGGCGAGCAGTACTTC.